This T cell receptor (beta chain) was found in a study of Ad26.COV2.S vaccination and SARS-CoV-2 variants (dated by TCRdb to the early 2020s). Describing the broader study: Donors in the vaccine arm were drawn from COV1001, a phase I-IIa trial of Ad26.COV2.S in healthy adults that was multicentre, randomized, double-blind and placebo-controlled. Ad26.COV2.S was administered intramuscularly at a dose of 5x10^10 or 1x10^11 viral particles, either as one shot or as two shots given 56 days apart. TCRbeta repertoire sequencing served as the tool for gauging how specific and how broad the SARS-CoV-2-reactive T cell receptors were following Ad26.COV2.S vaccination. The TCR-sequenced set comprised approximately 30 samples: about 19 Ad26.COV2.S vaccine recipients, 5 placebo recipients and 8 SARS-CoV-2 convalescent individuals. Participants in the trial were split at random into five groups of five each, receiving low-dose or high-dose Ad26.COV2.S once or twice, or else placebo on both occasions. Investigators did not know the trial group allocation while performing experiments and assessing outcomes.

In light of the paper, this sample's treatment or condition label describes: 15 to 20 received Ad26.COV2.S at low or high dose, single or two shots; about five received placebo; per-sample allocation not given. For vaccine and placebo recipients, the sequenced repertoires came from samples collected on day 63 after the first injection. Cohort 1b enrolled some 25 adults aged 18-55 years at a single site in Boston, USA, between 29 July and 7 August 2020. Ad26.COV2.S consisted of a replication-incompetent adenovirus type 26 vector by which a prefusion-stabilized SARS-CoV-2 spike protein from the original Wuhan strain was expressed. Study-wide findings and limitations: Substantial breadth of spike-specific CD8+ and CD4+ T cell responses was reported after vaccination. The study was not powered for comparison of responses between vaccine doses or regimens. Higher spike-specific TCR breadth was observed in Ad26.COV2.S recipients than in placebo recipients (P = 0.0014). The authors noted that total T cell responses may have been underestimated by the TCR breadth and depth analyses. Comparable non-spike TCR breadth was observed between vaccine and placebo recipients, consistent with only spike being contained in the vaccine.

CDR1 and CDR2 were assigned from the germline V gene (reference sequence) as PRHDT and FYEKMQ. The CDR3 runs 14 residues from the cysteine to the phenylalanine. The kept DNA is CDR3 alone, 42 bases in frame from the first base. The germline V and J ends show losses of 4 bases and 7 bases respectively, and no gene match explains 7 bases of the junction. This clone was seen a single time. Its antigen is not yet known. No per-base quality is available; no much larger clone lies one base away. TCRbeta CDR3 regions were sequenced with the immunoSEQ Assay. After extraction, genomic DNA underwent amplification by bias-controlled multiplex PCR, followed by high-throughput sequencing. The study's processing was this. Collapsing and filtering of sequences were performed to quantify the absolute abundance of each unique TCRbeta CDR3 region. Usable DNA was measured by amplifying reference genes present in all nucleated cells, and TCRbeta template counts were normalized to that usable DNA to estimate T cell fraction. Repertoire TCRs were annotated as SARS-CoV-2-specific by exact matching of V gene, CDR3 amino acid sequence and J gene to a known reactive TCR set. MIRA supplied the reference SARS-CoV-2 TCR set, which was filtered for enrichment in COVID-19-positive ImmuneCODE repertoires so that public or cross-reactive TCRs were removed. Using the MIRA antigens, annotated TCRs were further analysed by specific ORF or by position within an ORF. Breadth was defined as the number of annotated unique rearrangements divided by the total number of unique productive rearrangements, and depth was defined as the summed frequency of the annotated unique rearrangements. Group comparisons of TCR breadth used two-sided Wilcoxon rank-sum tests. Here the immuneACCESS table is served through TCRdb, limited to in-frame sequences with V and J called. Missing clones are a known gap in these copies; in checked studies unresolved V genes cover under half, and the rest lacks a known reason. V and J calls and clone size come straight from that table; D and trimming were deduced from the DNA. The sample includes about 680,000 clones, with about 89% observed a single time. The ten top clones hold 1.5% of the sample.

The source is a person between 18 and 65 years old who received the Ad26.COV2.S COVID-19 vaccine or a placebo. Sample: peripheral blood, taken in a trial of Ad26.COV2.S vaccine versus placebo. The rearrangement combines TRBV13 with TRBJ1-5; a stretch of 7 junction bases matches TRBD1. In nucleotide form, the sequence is TGTGCCAGCAGCTCGACAGGGACGGGACAGCCCCAGCATTTT. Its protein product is CASSSTGTGQPQHF.